Presented here are 8 T cell receptor beta chains from one specimen sequenced in a study of blood T cell repertoires in COVID-19. Sequencing was performed with immunoSEQ multiplex PCR; in TCRdb, only in-frame clones are kept and a portion is missing. The sample consists of approximately 300,000 clones, 65% to 90% of them appearing once. The sample taken for sequencing was PBMCs or T cells enriched from blood (not recorded which). All receptors derive from a woman aged 18 to 35 who had recovered from COVID-19.

The genes are TRBV7-8 and TRBJ1-2; D is perhaps TRBD1 (6 bases). CDR1 is SGHVS and CDR2 is FQNEAQ in the germline V gene. This CDR3 has 15 amino acids. V lost 4 bases and J 2 bases, leaving 14 bases between the germline ends. The CDR3 nucleotides are TGTGCCAGCAGCTCACCTCCGGGACACAACTATGGCTACACCTTC. Its translation: CASSSPPGHNYGYTF.

This chain uses TRBV2 with TRBJ1-2; no definite D call. Per the germline V gene, CDR1 is SNHLY and CDR2 is FYNNEI. Trimming cost V 8 bases and J 5 bases, with 15 bases left between them. The CDR3 is 13 residues long. The CDR3 DNA reads as TGTGCCAGCCTTGGTAGAGGGAATTATGGCTACACCTTC. This codes for CASLGRGNYGYTF.

The J gene is TRBJ2-3, the V gene TRBV5-1; a possible D gene is TRBD1 (5 bases). The CDR3 runs to 18 residues. Trimming removed 0 bases from V and 0 bases from J, with 17 bases in between. The germline gives CDR1 SGHRS, CDR2 YFSETQ. The CDR3 DNA reads as TGCGCCAGCAGCTTGGTAGGATGGGGCGATCCTAGCACAGATACGCAGTATTTT. It codes for CASSLVGWGDPSTDTQYF.

V and J are TRBV5-6 and TRBJ2-5, with 7 bases aligning to TRBD2. CDR3 length: 12 amino acids. V lost 6 bases and J lost 4; bases outside the gene matches: 3. Germline CDR1 is SGHDT and CDR2 is YYEEEE. CDR3 nucleotide sequence: TGTGCCAGCAACCGGGAGGCAGAGACCCAGTACTTC. Residues: CASNREAETQYF. Using reference TRBV5-6 and TRBJ2-5 for the parts outside the CDR3, the full variable domain is DAGVTQSPTHLIKTRGQQVTLRCSPKSGHDTVSWYQQALGQGPQFIFQYYEEEERQRGNFPDRFSGHQFPNYSSELNVNALLLGDSALYLCASNREAETQYFGPGTRLLVL.

V and J are TRBV7-8 and TRBJ1-2, with TRBD1 identical over 7 bases. The CDR3 is 13 amino acids. V lost 5 bases to trimming and J lost 4 bases; unmatched junction nucleotides: 4. The germline CDR1 and CDR2 sequences are SGHVS and FQNEAQ. CDR3 in DNA: TGTGCCAGCAGCCCCCGACAGGGCTATGGCTACACCTTC. It translates to CASSPRQGYGYTF.

The chain employs TRBV11-2 and TRBJ1-3; D is unresolved. Germline V lookup: CDR1 SGHAT, CDR2 FQNNGV. Between the trimmed V and J ends, which lost 5 bases and 2 bases, there was a span of 4 bases. This CDR3 region has 12 residues. DNA of the CDR3: TGTGCCAGCAGCATCGCTGGAAACACCATATATTTT. Protein: CASSIAGNTIYF.

This sequence joins TRBV2 and TRBJ1-6, with 7 positions matching TRBD1. J gave up 7 bases and V 6 bases, and 9 bases lay outside the gene matches. There are 15 residues in the CDR3. Germline lookup yields CDR1 SNHLY and CDR2 FYNNEI. CDR3 DNA: TGTGCCAGCAGCGAACAGGGGACGGGGAATTCACCCCTCCACTTT. Amino acids: CASSEQGTGNSPLHF.

The chain combines TRBV5-1 with TRBJ1-3, with TRBD1 identical over 12 bases. CDR1 SGHRS and CDR2 YFSETQ come from the germline V gene. This CDR3 comprises 16 residues. J gave up 2 bases and V 0 bases, and 0 bases lay outside the gene matches. DNA of the CDR3: TGCGCCAGCAGCTTGGGGGACAGGGGGCCTGGAAACACCATATATTTT. Protein sequence: CASSLGDRGPGNTIYF.